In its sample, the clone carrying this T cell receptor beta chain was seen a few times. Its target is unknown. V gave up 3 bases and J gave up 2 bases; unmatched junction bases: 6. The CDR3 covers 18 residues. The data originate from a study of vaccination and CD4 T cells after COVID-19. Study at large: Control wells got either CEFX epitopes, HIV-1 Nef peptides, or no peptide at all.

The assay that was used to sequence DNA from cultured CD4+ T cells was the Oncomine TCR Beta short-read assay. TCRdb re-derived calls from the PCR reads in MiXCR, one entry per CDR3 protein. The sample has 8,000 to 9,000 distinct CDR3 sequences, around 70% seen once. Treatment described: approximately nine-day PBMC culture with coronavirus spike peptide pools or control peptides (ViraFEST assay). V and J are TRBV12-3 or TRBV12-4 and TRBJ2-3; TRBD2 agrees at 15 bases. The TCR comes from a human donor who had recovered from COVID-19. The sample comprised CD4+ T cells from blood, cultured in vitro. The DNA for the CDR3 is TGTGCCAGCAGTTTTCGGACTAGCGGGAGGGCCTTCACAGATACGCAGTATTTT. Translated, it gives CASSFRTSGRAFTDTQYF.